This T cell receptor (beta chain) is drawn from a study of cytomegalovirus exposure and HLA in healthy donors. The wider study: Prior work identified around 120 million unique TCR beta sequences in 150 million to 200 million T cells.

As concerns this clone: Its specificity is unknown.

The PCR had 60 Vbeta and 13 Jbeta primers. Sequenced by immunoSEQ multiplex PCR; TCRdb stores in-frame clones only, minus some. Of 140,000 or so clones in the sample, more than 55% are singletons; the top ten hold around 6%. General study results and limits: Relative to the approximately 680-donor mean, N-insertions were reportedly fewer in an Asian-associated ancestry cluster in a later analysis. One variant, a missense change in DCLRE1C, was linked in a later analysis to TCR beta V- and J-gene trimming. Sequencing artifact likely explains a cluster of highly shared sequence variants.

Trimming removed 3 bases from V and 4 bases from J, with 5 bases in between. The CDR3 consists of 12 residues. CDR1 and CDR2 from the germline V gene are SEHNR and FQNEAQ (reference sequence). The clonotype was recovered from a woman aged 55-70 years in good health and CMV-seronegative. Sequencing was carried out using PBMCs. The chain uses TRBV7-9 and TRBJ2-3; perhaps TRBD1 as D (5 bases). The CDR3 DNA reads TGTGCCAGCAGCTTCAGGGCAGATACGCAGTATTTT. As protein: CASSFRADTQYF.